Below are 20 T cell receptor beta chains sequenced from a single sample in a study of T cell repertoires in cytomegalovirus infection. TCRdb fed the reads into MiXCR, producing one record per CDR3 protein. The table lists around 750,000 distinct CDR3 sequences, over 25% of them singletons. Which antigens these TCRs recognize remains unknown. Material: cultured CD8+ T cells from PBMCs, obtained from culture after CMV antigen stimulation. Receptors originate from a human donor in good health (CMV status not recorded). Some clones in this sample may be carry-over from other donors' samples.

This clonotype appeared a few times. V and J are TRBV10-3 and TRBJ2-7; D not certain. Trimming shortened V by 0 bases and J by 3 bases, and 9 bases separated the two germline ends. The CDR3 totals 14 residues. Per germline, CDR1 ENHRY and CDR2 SYGVKD. The CDR3: CAISESGTFYEQYF. The CDR3 nucleotides are TGTGCCATCAGTGAGTCGGGCACTTTCTACGAGCAGTACTTC.

This clonotype was counted at least ten times. The V call is TRBV7-8, the J call TRBJ2-7; 10 positions match TRBD1. The CDR3 runs to 16 residues. Per the germline V gene, CDR1 is SGHVS and CDR2 is FQNEAQ. The V gene end was trimmed by 5 bases and the J gene end by 5 bases; junction bases not matched to a gene: 12. The CDR3 region has the DNA TGTGCCAGCAGCCCGAACTCCTTGACAGGGGGCCACGAGCAGTACGTC. Residues: CASSPNSLTGGHEQYV.

This clonotype was seen a handful of times. This chain links TRBV7-6 with TRBJ1-2, with D maybe TRBD1 (6 bases). Deletions cut 2 bases from V and 6 bases from J, with 13 bases between. CDR1 and CDR2 from the germline V gene are SGHVS and FNYEAQ. This CDR3 has 14 residues. CDR3 region: CASSLSSSGDGYTF. Here the CDR3 DNA reads TGTGCCAGCAGCTTATCTTCATCAGGGGATGGCTACACCTTC.

This clonotype was observed a handful of times. The chain uses TRBV7-9 and TRBJ2-5, with D unresolved. CDR1 and CDR2 (germline): SEHNR, FQNEAQ (reference sequence). Trimming removed 5 bases from V and 4 bases from J, with 17 bases in between. The CDR3 is 15 residues long. The CDR3, as DNA: TGTGCCAGCAGCCCACCGGCGACCTCTGTAGAGACCCAGTACTTC. Translated, it gives CASSPPATSVETQYF.

With regard to this clonotype: A read error may account for a junction end that differs from germline. The V and J genes are TRBV9 and TRBJ2-5, with 8 nucleotides matching TRBD2. Germline V gene sequence: CDR1 SGDLS, CDR2 YYNGEE. This CDR3 region has 15 residues. CDR3 in amino acids: CTSSPTGGASETQYF. As DNA, the CDR3 is TGTACCAGCAGCCCAACGGGGGGGGCCTCAGAGACCCAGTACTTC.

The chain couples TRBV4-2 to TRBJ2-2; TRBD1 might be the D (6 bases). The CDR3 runs 16 residues. Germline CDR1 reads LGHNA; CDR2 reads YNFKEQ. V shed 0 bases and J shed 3 bases, with 11 bases lying between them. In DNA, the CDR3 is TGTGCCAGCAGCCAAGAGGGGGCCGCCTACACCGGGGAGCTGTTTTTT. This translates into CASSQEGAAYTGELFF.

This clonotype has only a few counts. CDR3 residues: CASSTVPGELFF. In DNA, the CDR3 is TGTGCCAGCAGTACGGTTCCCGGGGAGCTGTTTTTT. The rearrangement joins TRBV27 to TRBJ2-2, with D unclear. Germline V lookup: CDR1 MNHEY, CDR2 SMNVEV (reference sequence). This CDR3 is built from 12 residues. The germline V and J ends were trimmed by 5 bases and 6 bases, with 7 bases remaining between them.

The chain links TRBV6-5 to TRBJ2-2; a possible D gene is TRBD1 (5 bases). The V gene's germline CDR1 is MNHEY and CDR2 SVGAGI. With 0 bases removed from V and 3 bases from J, the gap between germline ends came to 11 bases. The CDR3 consists of 16 residues. CDR3 residues: CASSYSIRVHTGELFF. The CDR3 nucleotides are TGTGCCAGCAGTTACTCGATCAGGGTGCACACCGGGGAGCTGTTTTTT.

This clonotype was seen a few times. This chain connects TRBV10-3 to TRBJ2-7, with D perhaps TRBD1 or TRBD2 (5 bases each). Trimming took 6 bases from V and 0 from J, leaving 9 bases between them. Per the germline V gene, CDR1 is ENHRY and CDR2 is SYGVKD. CDR3 length: 13 amino acids. The CDR3 DNA reads as TGTGCCATCAGGGACACTAGCTCCTACGAGCAGTACTTC. This sequence encodes CAIRDTSSYEQYF.

This clonotype was observed at least ten times. The chain joins TRBV6-5 to TRBJ2-3; D gene uncertain. Trimming removed 2 bases from V and 5 bases from J, with 8 bases in between. This CDR3 has 13 residues. The germline V gene has CDR1 MNHEY and CDR2 SVGAGI. The CDR3, as DNA: TGTGCCAGCAGTTACGTCGTCGGAGATACGCAGTATTTT. This gives the protein CASSYVVGDTQYF.

The chain uses TRBV19 and TRBJ1-5; D might be TRBD1 (5 bases). Germline CDR1 is LNHDA and CDR2 is SQIVND (reference sequence). CDR3 length equals 16 residues. The ends were cut back, 3 bases at V and 0 bases at J, with 12 bases in the middle. CDR3 coding DNA: TGTGCCAGTAGTATGTATGGCAGGGCTAGCAATCAGCCCCAGCATTTT. Its translation: CASSMYGRASNQPQHF. Supplemented by reference TRBV19 and TRBJ1-5, the full variable domain reads DGGITQSPKYLFRKEGQNVTLSCEQNLNHDAMYWYRQDPGQGLRLIYYSQIVNDFQKGDIAEGYSVSREKKESFPLTVTSAQKNPTAFYLCASSMYGRASNQPQHFGDGTRLSIL.

This clonotype was seen a few times. The chain combines TRBV9 with TRBJ1-2, with 10 nucleotides matching TRBD1. Germline CDR1 reads SGDLS; CDR2 reads YYNGEE. Trimming at V came to 4 bases and at J to 7 bases, leaving 10 bases not matched to a gene. The CDR3 is 15 residues long. CDR3 in amino acids: CASSTRGQGKGGYTF. CDR3 sequence (DNA): TGTGCCAGCAGCACAAGGGGACAGGGGAAAGGTGGCTACACCTTC. The whole variable domain, remainder taken from reference TRBV9 and TRBJ1-2, is DSGVTQTPKHLITATGQRVTLRCSPRSGDLSVYWYQQSLDQGLQFLIQYYNGEERAKGNILERFSAQQFPDLHSELNLSSLELGDSALYFCASSTRGQGKGGYTFGSGTRLTVV.

A word on this clonotype: Possible read error: a much larger clone is one base away. The chain recombines TRBV7-6 with TRBJ2-7, with D perhaps being TRBD1 or TRBD2 (5 bases each). From germline, CDR1 is SGHVS and CDR2 FNYEAQ. The CDR3 extends over 17 amino acids. V was shortened by 1 base and J by 3 bases, with 19 bases between the two germline ends. CDR3 region: CASSLEGLGGMGYEQYF. CDR3 nucleotides: TGTGCCAGCAGCTTAGAGGGGCTTGGGGGAATGGGCTACGAGCAGTACTTC.

This clonotype was counted a single time. V usage is TRBV4-1 and J usage is TRBJ2-1; the match to TRBD2 covers 11 bases. Germline CDR1 MGHRA, CDR2 YSYEKL. Trimming cost V 2 bases and J 7 bases; bases outside gene matches: 7. This CDR3 is built from 16 residues. CDR3 bases: TGCGCCAGCAGCCAATTAGCGGGGGGGGAGGGGAATGAGCAGTTCTTC. Its translation: CASSQLAGGEGNEQFF.

In its sample, this clonotype was seen many times. CDR3 sequence: CASTYLPMGLTDTQYF. The DNA for the CDR3 is TGTGCCAGCACTTATCTTCCCATGGGGCTCACAGATACGCAGTATTTT. V and J are TRBV12-3 or TRBV12-4 and TRBJ2-3; TRBD1 might be the D (5 bases). The CDR3 has 16 residues. The germline V and J ends were trimmed by 7 bases and 2 bases, with 19 bases remaining between them.

This clonotype was observed many times. In DNA, the CDR3 is TGTGCCAGCAGCAATACATGTCGTTTGGGCAATCAGCCCCAGCATTTT. Its protein product is CASSNTCRLGNQPQHF. V is TRBV7-4 and J is TRBJ1-5, with D hard to call. The V gene lost 5 bases and the J gene lost 2 bases, with 16 bases spanning the gap. This CDR3 is 16 amino acids long. Germline V gene sequence: CDR1 SGHVT, CDR2 SQSDAQ.

This clonotype was observed a handful of times. This chain connects TRBV6-1 to TRBJ1-2, with a possible D match to TRBD1 (5 bases). CDR1 is MNHNS and CDR2 is SASEGT in the germline V gene. CDR3 length: 16 amino acids. Trimming pared 2 bases from V and 4 bases from J, leaving 17 bases between. CDR3 in DNA: TGTGCCAGCAGTGAAAACGAGGGGTATTACCCCTATGGCTACACCTTC. Its translation is CASSENEGYYPYGYTF.

A few counts support this clonotype. This CDR3 is CASKIGLADYEQYV. The CDR3 DNA sequence: TGTGCCAGCAAAATCGGACTAGCGGACTACGAGCAGTACGTC. J is TRBJ2-7 and V is TRBV6-2 or TRBV6-3, with 10 bases identical to TRBD2. The CDR3 sequence is 14 residues long. With 7 bases clipped from V and 3 bases from J, the junction kept 6 bases outside the gene matches. Germline assignment: CDR1 MNHEY and CDR2 SVGEGT.

The rearrangement joins TRBV4-1 to TRBJ1-2, with 9 bases aligning to TRBD1. The CDR3 is 20 amino acids. The germline gives CDR1 MGHRA, CDR2 YSYEKL. J gave up 8 bases and V 0 bases, and 22 bases lay outside the gene matches. CDR3 in amino acids: CASSQEPGQGLDGMGRGYTF. CDR3 nucleotides: TGCGCCAGCAGCCAAGAACCGGGACAGGGTTTGGATGGAATGGGTCGGGGCTACACCTTC.

The chain employs TRBV9 and TRBJ1-2; D call uncertain. Trimming removed 0 bases from V and 2 bases from J, with 8 bases in between. Per germline, CDR1 SGDLS and CDR2 YYNGEE. CDR3 length: 14 residues. Here the CDR3 reads CASSVEGSNYGYTF. CDR3 DNA sequence: TGTGCCAGCAGCGTAGAAGGCTCCAACTATGGCTACACCTTC.